Shown below are 10 T cell receptor beta chains from a single sample sequenced in a study of control samples from healthy donors and cancer patients. Data came from immunoSEQ multiplex PCR; TCRdb stores just in-frame clones and leaves some out. The table lists some 99,000 clones, roughly 91% of them singletons, with around 17% in the top ten. Sequencing was done on a sample of blood. These receptors were taken from a woman aged 45 to 65 in good health.

The chain employs TRBV5-4 and TRBJ1-2, with D tentatively TRBD1 (6 bases). The ends were cut back, 2 bases at V and 5 bases at J, with 13 bases in the middle. CDR3 length equals 14 residues. Looked up from germline, CDR1 is SGHNT and CDR2 is YYREEE (reference sequence). The CDR3 loop is CASSFAGGGYGYTF. DNA of the CDR3: TGTGCCAGCAGCTTTGCGGGGGGCGGTTATGGCTACACCTTC.

This chain uses TRBV29-1 with TRBJ2-7, with 12 bases lining up with TRBD2. CDR1 and CDR2 (germline): SQVTM, ANQGSEA. V dropped 7 bases and J dropped 4; count of bases not matched to a gene: 5. This CDR3 spans 13 amino acids. The CDR3 sequence: CSGTLAGGYEQYF. CDR3 nucleotide sequence: TGCAGCGGCACACTAGCGGGGGGTTACGAGCAGTACTTC.

This chain uses TRBV19 with TRBJ2-7; D assignment may be TRBD1 or TRBD2 (6 bases each). The CDR3 extends over 12 amino acids. The germline CDR1 and CDR2 sequences are LNHDA and SQIVND (reference sequence). V lost 8 bases and J lost 5, with 13 bases in between. The CDR3 spells CASRGRYDEQYF. The CDR3 DNA follows: TGTGCCAGTCGGGGGCGGTACGACGAGCAGTACTTC.

V usage is TRBV2 and J usage is TRBJ1-1; D is uncertain. Germline V gene sequence: CDR1 SNHLY, CDR2 FYNNEI. The CDR3 has 15 residues. The V end lost 8 bases, the J end lost 4 bases, and 20 bases lay between the germline ends. The chain's CDR3 is CASGRIMSGSTEAFF. The CDR3 coding sequence is TGTGCCAGCGGACGAATAATGTCGGGGAGCACTGAAGCTTTCTTT.

The rearrangement links TRBV12-3 or TRBV12-4 to TRBJ2-5; no reliable D call. Trimming removed 1 base at V and 5 bases at J, with 8 bases between. The CDR3 is 13 residues long. CDR3 nucleotide sequence: TGTGCCAGCAGTTTAGAGGGCACGGAGACCCAGTACTTC. Its translation is CASSLEGTETQYF.

This clone has only a few counts. The chain is built from TRBV5-8 and TRBJ2-2, with D possibly matching TRBD1 (6 bases). V lost 4 bases and J 2 bases, leaving 12 bases between the germline ends. The CDR3 contains 15 residues. Germline CDR1 reads SGHTS; CDR2 reads YDEGEE. CDR3 DNA: TGTGCCAGCAGCCCTACCAGGGGCAACACCGGGGAGCTGTTTTTT. Its translation is CASSPTRGNTGELFF.

V gene TRBV3-1 (or the pseudogene TRBV3-2) combines with J gene TRBJ2-1; TRBD2 matches at 8 bases. CDR3 length: 15 residues. Germline CDR1 and CDR2: LGHDT and YNNKEL (reference sequence). The V segment lost 0 bases and the J segment 3 bases; nucleotides outside the gene matches: 1. CDR3 region: CASSQDAGGYNEQFF. The CDR3 region has the DNA TGTGCCAGCAGCCAAGACGCGGGAGGCTACAATGAGCAGTTCTTC.

The rearrangement uses TRBV7-8 and TRBJ2-3; no definite D call. V was clipped by 5 bases and J by 1 base, with 16 bases between them. Germline loops: CDR1 SGHVS, CDR2 FQNEAQ. CDR3 size: 16 residues. Written as DNA, the CDR3 is TGTGCCAGCAGCCCAAATAGGTGGGTCGGCACAGATACGCAGTATTTT. Its translation: CASSPNRWVGTDTQYF.

The V gene is TRBV5-1, the J gene TRBJ2-2; 7 bases fit TRBD1. Germline CDR1 is SGHRS and CDR2 is YFSETQ. After removal of 5 bases from V and 0 bases from J, the junction contained 7 bases not matched to a gene. The CDR3 covers 16 residues. CDR3 amino acids: CASRRNRGSNTGELFF. The CDR3, as DNA: TGCGCCAGCAGGCGAAACAGGGGCTCGAACACCGGGGAGCTGTTTTTT.

The chain recombines TRBV27 with TRBJ1-3; unclear D gene. Trimming cost V 6 bases and J 0 bases, with 12 bases left between them. CDR3 length equals 15 residues. The germline gives CDR1 MNHEY, CDR2 SMNVEV (reference sequence). CDR3 amino acids: CASSLRWASGNTIYF. As DNA, the CDR3 is TGTGCCAGCAGCCTAAGGTGGGCCTCTGGAAACACCATATATTTT.